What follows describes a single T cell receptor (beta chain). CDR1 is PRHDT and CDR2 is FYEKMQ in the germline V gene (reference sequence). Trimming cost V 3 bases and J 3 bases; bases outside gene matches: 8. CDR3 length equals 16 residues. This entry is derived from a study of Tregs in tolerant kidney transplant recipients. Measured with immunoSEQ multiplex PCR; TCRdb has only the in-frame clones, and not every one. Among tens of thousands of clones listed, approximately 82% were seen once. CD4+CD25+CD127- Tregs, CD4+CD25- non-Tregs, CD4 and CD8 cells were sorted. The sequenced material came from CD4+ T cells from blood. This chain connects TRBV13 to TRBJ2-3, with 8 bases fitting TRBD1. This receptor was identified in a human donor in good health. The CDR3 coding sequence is TGTGCCAGCAGCTTCGGACAGGGAATGATTACAGATACGCAGTATTTT. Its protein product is CASSFGQGMITDTQYF.